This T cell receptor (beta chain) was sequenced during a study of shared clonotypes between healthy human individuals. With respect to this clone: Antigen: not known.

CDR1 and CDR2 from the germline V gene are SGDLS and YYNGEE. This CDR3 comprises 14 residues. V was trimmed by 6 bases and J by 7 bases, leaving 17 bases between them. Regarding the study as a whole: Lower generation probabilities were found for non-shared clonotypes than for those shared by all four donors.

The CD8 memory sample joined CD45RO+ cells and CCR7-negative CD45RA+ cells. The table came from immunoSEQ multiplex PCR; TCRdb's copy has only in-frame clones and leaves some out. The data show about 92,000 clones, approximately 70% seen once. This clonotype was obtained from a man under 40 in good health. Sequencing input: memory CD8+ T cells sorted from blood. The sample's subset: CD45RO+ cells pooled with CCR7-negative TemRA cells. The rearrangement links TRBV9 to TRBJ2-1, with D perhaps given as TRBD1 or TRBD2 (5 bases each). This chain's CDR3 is CASNRDLGRNEQFF. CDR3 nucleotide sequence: TGTGCCAGCAACCGGGACCTCGGAAGAAATGAGCAGTTCTTC.